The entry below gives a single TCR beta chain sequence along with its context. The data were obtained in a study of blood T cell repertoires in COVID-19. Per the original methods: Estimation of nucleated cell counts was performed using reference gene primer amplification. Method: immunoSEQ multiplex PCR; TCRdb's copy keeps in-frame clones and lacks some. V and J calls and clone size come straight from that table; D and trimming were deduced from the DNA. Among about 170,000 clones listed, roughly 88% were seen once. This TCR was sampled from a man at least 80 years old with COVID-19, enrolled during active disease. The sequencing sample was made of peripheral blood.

CDR3 DNA: TGTGCCAGCAGCCCCGGTCGACAGGGCTACGAGCAGTACTTC. Translated, it gives CASSPGRQGYEQYF. V gene TRBV14 combines with J gene TRBJ2-7; 7 bases align to TRBD1. Germline V CDR1 and CDR2: SGHDN, FVKESK. The CDR3 runs 14 residues. V trimming: 4 bases; J trimming: 3 bases; junction bases outside the gene matches: 6.